The clone carrying this TCR beta chain was counted between two and nine times. A second roughly 6 to 11 cycle PCR used barcoded and J-beta primers. TCRdb used MiXCR to reprocess the 5' RACE reads, holding one entry per CDR3 protein. The sample consists of about 1.5 million distinct CDR3 sequences, roughly 43% of them appearing once. There are 18 residues in the CDR3. CDR1 and CDR2 (germline): DFQATT, SNEGSKA (reference sequence). The source of the sample is a study of blood T cells in healthy people across ages. The TCR comes from a woman under 30 in good health. Sequencing was carried out using blood. The gene calls are TRBV20-1 and TRBJ2-7; 14 bases are shared with TRBD2. The DNA end is more similar to TRBJ2-5, so the J call may be wrong. CDR3 in amino acids: CSARDYLGTSGSSETQYF. Here the CDR3 DNA reads TGCAGTGCTAGAGATTATTTGGGGACTAGCGGGAGCTCGGAGACCCAGTACTTC.